What follows describes a single T cell receptor beta chain. Its antigen remains undetermined. Base qualities are not provided; no much larger clone lies one nucleotide away. This sample is part of a study of CD8+CD57+ T cells in acquired aplastic anemia (dated by TCRdb to 2017 to 2018). About the study as a whole: A mean of around 3 ug of DNA, ranging from roughly 0.2 to 27.4 ug, was extracted from sorted CD4+ and CD8+ cells. A CD8+CD57+ expansion meant a frequency higher than the mean frequency seen in healthy subjects. Broad study findings and their caveats: CD8+ Simpson's diversity did not differ significantly between patients and healthy controls (P=0.060). Roughly 31 CD8+ CDR3 sequences were shared between patients and controls but appeared highly expressed in patients and within their immunodominant clones.

Patients chosen for sequencing had shown expansion of CD8+CD57+ cells by flow cytometry. Severe acquired aplastic anemia was diagnosed in all patients according to International Study of Aplastic Anemia and Agranulocytosis and Camitta criteria. At the time blood was sampled, none of the patients had received any therapy. The study deep-sequenced TCR repertoires of sorted CD4+ and CD8+ blood T cells from severe aplastic anemia patients and healthy subjects. In the USA, patient enrollment took place under clinicaltrials.gov protocols 00001620, 01623167, 00001397, 00071045, 00081523 and 00961064. Ficoll-Paque density gradient centrifugation was used to isolate peripheral blood mononuclear cells. Before DNA extraction, CD4+ and CD8+ T cells were sorted by FACS or by magnetic beads. Genomic DNA was used as template for profiling of TCR beta VDJ combinations and CDR3 sequences. An Illumina HiSeq 2000 was the platform used for TCR repertoire sequencing. In the paper's pipeline: TRBV/TRBJ rearrangement plots, CDR3 size and DJ length profiles, and Simpson's diversity index were used to assess repertoires. The most abundant DNA sequence in the deep sequencing data was defined as the immunodominant clone. CDR3 amino acid sequences were screened for sharing across subjects and were compared with published repertoires and the VDJdb database. The public reads were quality trimmed at Q25 with fastp and then assembled into clones with MiXCR by TCRdb, keeping productive beta chains. Here each entry gathers all rows of one CDR3 protein and keeps the most common genes and DNA. TCRdb's processing, not the authors' own work, is the source of the V and J calls. Within this sample are about 160,000 distinct CDR3 sequences, with 60% to 80% of them counted one time only. 45% to 60% of the sample rests with the top ten.

The specimen was sorted CD4+, CD8+, or CD8+CD57+ T cells (not recorded which) from PBMCs. This clonotype originated in a human donor with aplastic anemia.

The DNA reads as follows: TGTGCCACCAGCAATCCGACTAGCGGGAGGAGACGGTTCTTC. This codes for CATSNPTSGRRRFF. Recombination linked TRBV15 to TRBJ2-1; TRBD2 agrees with 13 junctional bases. For CDR1 and CDR2, the germline V gene (reference sequence) lists LNHNV and YYDKDF. The CDR3 measures 14 amino acids from cysteine to phenylalanine. Only the CDR3 DNA is retained, 42 bases long and in frame from the first base. Here V drops 4 bases and J drops 15 bases, and the junction holds 9 bases not matched to any gene. Where the CDR3 stops, the reference TRBV15 and TRBJ2-1 genes take over; the full variable domain is DAMVIQNPRYQVTQFGKPVTLSCSQTLNHNVMYWYQQKSSQAPKLLFHYYDKDFNNEADTPDNFQSRRPNTSFCFLDIRSPGLGDTAMYLCATSNPTSGRRRFFGPGTRLTVL.